A single sample is the source of the 7 T cell receptor beta chains below, sequenced in a study of cytomegalovirus exposure and HLA in healthy donors. Use of 60 Vbeta and 13 Jbeta primers characterized the PCR. TCRdb keeps only in-frame clones here, not all; method: immunoSEQ multiplex PCR. The sample has 160,000 or so clones, 80% to 90% seen once. The sequencing input was PBMCs. The source of these receptors is a man aged 50-59 years in good health and CMV-seropositive.

The CDR3 nucleotides read TGTGCCACCAGCATTTTCGAGGGGACCGGGGGGGAGACCCAGTACTTC. Its translation: CATSIFEGTGGETQYF. J is TRBJ2-5 and V is TRBV15, with 7 positions matching TRBD2. J was trimmed by 5 bases and V by 4 bases; bases with no gene match: 13. Germline V CDR1 and CDR2: LNHNV, YYDKDF (reference sequence). The CDR3 is 16 residues long. Based on the CDR3 plus reference TRBV15 and TRBJ2-5, the full variable domain is DAMVIQNPRYQVTQFGKPVTLSCSQTLNHNVMYWYQQKSSQAPKLLFHYYDKDFNNEADTPDNFQSRRPNTSFCFLDIRSPGLGDTAMYLCATSIFEGTGGETQYFGPGTRLLVL.

The rearrangement links TRBV7-2 to TRBJ2-3; no definite D call. Trimming cost V 5 bases and J 0 bases, with 9 bases left between them. Germline values: CDR1 SGHTA, CDR2 FQGNSA. This CDR3 has 14 residues. This CDR3 reads CASSRLTSTDTQYF. In nucleotides, the CDR3 is TGTGCCAGCAGCCGCCTGACTAGCACAGATACGCAGTATTTT.

The chain couples TRBV6-1 to TRBJ2-7; no clear D. Trimming pared 1 base from V and 4 bases from J, leaving 8 bases between. Germline V lookup: CDR1 MNHNS, CDR2 SASEGT. The CDR3 totals 13 residues. This chain's CDR3 is CASSEGQDYEQYF. CDR3 DNA sequence: TGTGCCAGCAGTGAAGGGCAGGATTACGAGCAGTACTTC.

The chain is built from TRBV5-1 and TRBJ1-6; D perhaps matches TRBD1 (5 bases). CDR3 length: 16 amino acids. Trimming cost V 3 bases and J 8 bases, with 18 bases left between them. Germline V gene sequence: CDR1 SGHRS, CDR2 YFSETQ. This CDR3 reads CASSYSPVTEDSPLHF. Here the CDR3 DNA reads TGCGCCAGCAGCTATAGCCCCGTGACAGAAGATTCACCCCTCCACTTT.

The V and J genes are TRBV6-6 and TRBJ1-6; 8 nucleotides line up with TRBD1. V was pared by 4 bases and J by 5 bases, with 7 bases of the junction left unmatched. The germline V gene encodes CDR1 MNHNY and CDR2 SVGAGI (reference sequence). The CDR3 length is 16 residues. The CDR3 sequence is CASSSRTGLDNSPLHF. CDR3 coding DNA: TGTGCCAGCAGTTCACGGACAGGGTTAGATAATTCACCCCTCCACTTT.

The rearrangement joins TRBV11-2 to TRBJ1-1; 9 bases match TRBD1. The germline CDR1 and CDR2 sequences are SGHAT and FQNNGV. Trimming at V came to 1 base and at J to 5 bases, leaving 5 bases not matched to a gene. CDR3 length: 15 residues. CDR3 in amino acids: CASSLVGQGRTEAFF. As DNA, the CDR3 is TGTGCCAGCAGCTTAGTCGGACAGGGGCGGACTGAAGCTTTCTTT.

The J gene is TRBJ2-7, the V gene TRBV6-5; weak D call: TRBD1 (6 bases). Germline V gene lookup returns CDR1 MNHEY and CDR2 SVGAGI. Trimming took off 1 base at V and 4 bases at J, with 8 bases between the two ends. This CDR3 spans 13 amino acids. The CDR3 here is CASSYLRGYEQYF. The CDR3 DNA sequence: TGTGCCAGCAGTTACTTAAGGGGGTACGAGCAGTACTTC.